One sample yielded the 25 T cell receptor beta chains listed below, sequenced in a study of blood T cell repertoires in COVID-19. Profiling relied on immunoSEQ multiplex PCR, and the TCRdb table lists in-frame clones only, not all of them. The data show around 95,000 clones, over 75% seen once. Sequenced sample: peripheral blood. The receptors derive from a human donor in a cohort sampled during active COVID-19.

J is TRBJ1-6 and V is TRBV19; D gene ambiguous. CDR1 and CDR2 (germline): LNHDA, SQIVND (reference sequence). With 3 bases removed from V and 8 bases from J, the gap between germline ends came to 11 bases. The CDR3 totals 14 residues. This CDR3 reads CASSIRGRDSPLHF. The CDR3 nucleotides are TGTGCCAGTAGTATTCGGGGTCGGGATTCACCCCTCCACTTT.

V usage is TRBV5-1 and J usage is TRBJ1-2; 9 bases are shared with TRBD1. J lost 3 bases, V lost 0 bases, and 6 bases had no gene match. CDR1 SGHRS and CDR2 YFSETQ come from the germline V gene. This CDR3 comprises 16 residues. CDR3 bases: TGCGCCAGCAGCTTGGTGACAGGGGGAGAGGACTATGGCTACACCTTC. Its translation: CASSLVTGGEDYGYTF.

The chain recombines TRBV12-5 with TRBJ2-7; possibly TRBD2 for D (5 bases). V was trimmed by 5 bases and J by 2 bases, leaving 19 bases between them. This CDR3 region has 16 residues. CDR1 LGHNT and CDR2 FRNRAP come from the germline V gene. CDR3 residues: CASGTGVRTDAYEQYF. The DNA of the CDR3 is TGTGCTAGTGGTACTGGGGTCCGGACTGACGCCTACGAGCAGTACTTC.

This clone was detected a few times. The V call is TRBV19, the J call TRBJ1-4; D is unresolved. V lost 7 bases and J lost 0, with 15 bases in between. This CDR3 spans 16 amino acids. Germline values: CDR1 LNHDA, CDR2 SQIVND (reference sequence). The CDR3 nucleotides are TGTGCCAGTAATGGCAACAGACCTGCAACTAATGAAAAACTGTTTTTT. Translation: CASNGNRPATNEKLFF.

The rearrangement uses TRBV11-2 and TRBJ2-3; TRBD2 might be the D (5 bases). The CDR3 runs to 14 residues. V shed 3 bases and J shed 2 bases, with 9 bases lying between them. Germline V lookup: CDR1 SGHAT, CDR2 FQNNGV. The CDR3 reads CASSFRLPTDTQYF. CDR3 bases: TGTGCCAGCAGCTTTAGACTACCCACAGATACGCAGTATTTT.

The rearrangement uses TRBV18 and TRBJ2-5; no definite D call. CDR1 is KGHSH, CDR2 LQKENI, per germline. Trimming pared 3 bases from V and 3 bases from J, leaving 11 bases between. The CDR3 sequence is 14 residues long. CDR3 DNA sequence: TGTGCCAGCTCACCGGCAGGTTCGAAAGAGACCCAGTACTTC. This codes for CASSPAGSKETQYF.

This clone turned up a few times. J is TRBJ2-5 and V is TRBV20-1, with TRBD1 matching over 8 bases. The CDR3 loop spans 11 amino acids. CDR1 and CDR2 (germline): DFQATT, SNEGSKA (reference sequence). Trimming cost V 0 bases and J 13 bases; bases outside gene matches: 4. This chain's CDR3 is CSARDLGTGYF. CDR3 DNA: TGCAGTGCTAGAGATCTTGGGACAGGGTACTTC.

This CDR3 reads CASSHRLLSGARTDTQYF. CDR3 DNA: TGTGCCAGCAGCCACCGACTATTAAGCGGGGCCCGCACAGATACGCAGTATTTT. The chain is built from TRBV27 and TRBJ2-3, with 7 bases that match TRBD2. Germline V CDR1 and CDR2: MNHEY, SMNVEV (reference sequence). The V gene end was trimmed by 6 bases and the J gene end by 1 base; junction bases not matched to a gene: 16. The CDR3 is 18 residues long.

The chain employs TRBV6-5 and TRBJ2-7, with 7 bases fitting TRBD1. The germline V gene has CDR1 MNHEY and CDR2 SVGAGI. The CDR3 has 15 amino acids. J lost 3 bases, V lost 7 bases, and 12 bases had no gene match. CDR3 protein: CASKERDSSHYEQYF. Written as DNA, the CDR3 is TGTGCCAGCAAAGAACGGGACAGTTCTCACTACGAGCAGTACTTC.

The chain uses TRBV6-5 and TRBJ2-4; tentatively, D is TRBD2 (6 bases). CDR3 length: 15 residues. V gave up 2 bases and J gave up 0 bases, with 8 bases separating them. The V gene's germline CDR1 is MNHEY and CDR2 SVGAGI. CDR3 sequence: CASSYGGIAKNIQYF. The CDR3 nucleotides are TGTGCCAGCAGTTACGGGGGGATAGCCAAAAACATTCAGTACTTC.

V usage is TRBV6-5 and J usage is TRBJ2-4; D is unclear. The V end was cut by 5 bases, the J end by 0 bases, with 11 bases between. Germline-derived CDR1 and CDR2 are MNHEY and SVGAGI. The CDR3 loop spans 15 amino acids. CDR3 loop: CASSPTPLAKNIQYF. In DNA, the CDR3 is TGTGCCAGCAGTCCGACTCCTTTAGCCAAAAACATTCAGTACTTC.

The J gene is TRBJ2-1, the V gene TRBV18, with 11 bases lining up with TRBD2. V lost 3 bases, J lost 15 bases, and 16 bases stayed unmatched. CDR1 and CDR2 (germline): KGHSH, LQKENI. The CDR3 has 16 amino acids. Here the CDR3 reads CASSPSTSGAIGSWFF. CDR3 sequence (DNA): TGTGCCAGCTCACCCTCGACTAGCGGGGCCATCGGGTCGTGGTTCTTC.

V usage is TRBV4-1 and J usage is TRBJ1-2; 9 nucleotides agree with TRBD1. The CDR3 is 19 residues long. Trimming cost V 4 bases and J 5 bases; bases outside gene matches: 20. Per the germline V gene, CDR1 is MGHRA and CDR2 is YSYEKL. Here the CDR3 DNA reads TGCGCCAGCAGCCTCCCCTGGGCGAACCGGGACAGGGAAGGGTATGGCTACACCTTC. Its protein is CASSLPWANRDREGYGYTF.

The chain is built from TRBV6-6 and TRBJ2-7; D not certain. The V end was cut by 2 bases, the J end by 6 bases, with 14 bases between. The CDR3 sequence is 14 residues long. Germline-derived CDR1 and CDR2 are MNHNY and SVGAGI (reference sequence). The CDR3 reads CASSYGAGSPEQYF. Here the CDR3 DNA reads TGTGCCAGCAGTTACGGAGCTGGGTCTCCCGAGCAGTACTTC.

V and J are TRBV3-1 (or the pseudogene TRBV3-2) and TRBJ2-3; the match to TRBD2 covers 13 bases. The J segment lost 3 bases and the V segment lost 3 bases, leaving 3 bases of the junction unmatched. In germline, CDR1 is LGHDT, CDR2 YNNKEL (reference sequence). The CDR3 has 16 residues. CDR3: CASSQRGLAGTDTQYF. The CDR3 DNA reads TGTGCCAGCAGCCAGCGGGGACTAGCGGGGACAGATACGCAGTATTTT.

The chain combines TRBV18 with TRBJ1-1, with 8 bases that match TRBD1. This CDR3 has 15 residues. Germline CDR1 KGHSH, CDR2 LQKENI. With V trimmed by 3 bases and J by 3 bases, 6 bases remained unmatched. The CDR3: CASSPQGARDTEAFF. In DNA, the CDR3 is TGTGCCAGCTCACCGCAGGGGGCGCGGGACACTGAAGCTTTCTTT.

J is TRBJ2-7 and V is TRBV6-6, with D possibly TRBD2 on 6 matching bases. There are 14 residues in the CDR3. Germline loops: CDR1 MNHNY, CDR2 SVGAGI (reference sequence). V lost 5 bases, J lost 2 bases, and 13 bases lay in between. The CDR3 DNA sequence: TGTGCCAGCAGTAGAGCCGGGGAGGCCTACGAGCAGTACTTC. Encoded protein: CASSRAGEAYEQYF.

The rearrangement joins TRBV15 to TRBJ2-7, with a weak D call TRBD2 (5 bases). Germline-derived CDR1 and CDR2 are LNHNV and YYDKDF (reference sequence). The CDR3 extends over 14 amino acids. Trimming removed 0 bases from V and 2 bases from J, with 8 bases in between. In DNA, the CDR3 is TGTGCCACCAGCAGAGATCGGGGAGCCTACGAGCAGTACTTC. This sequence encodes CATSRDRGAYEQYF.

J is TRBJ2-3 and V is TRBV9; D is perhaps TRBD2 (6 bases). CDR1 is SGDLS and CDR2 is YYNGEE in the germline V gene. The CDR3 covers 14 residues. V was shortened by 4 bases and J by 6 bases, with 15 bases between the two germline ends. Here the CDR3 reads CASSPPGGRDTQYF. The CDR3 DNA reads TGTGCCAGCAGCCCCCCCGGAGGGCGGGATACGCAGTATTTT.

V usage is TRBV6-6 and J usage is TRBJ2-7; 13 nucleotides agree with TRBD2. CDR1 and CDR2 from the germline V gene are MNHNY and SVGAGI (reference sequence). V lost 6 bases, J lost 2 bases, and 1 base stayed unmatched. This CDR3 is 14 amino acids long. CDR3 in amino acids: CASRGLAGPYEQYF. DNA of the CDR3: TGTGCCAGCAGGGGACTAGCGGGACCCTACGAGCAGTACTTC.

V is TRBV5-1 and J is TRBJ1-2, with 10 bases fitting TRBD1. The germline CDR1 and CDR2 sequences are SGHRS and YFSETQ. The trim removed 0 bases at V and 3 bases at J, leaving 11 bases unmatched. The CDR3 covers 18 residues. In DNA form, the CDR3 reads TGCGCCAGCAGCTTGGGGCCCCGGACAGGGGGATTGGACTATGGCTACACCTTC. Amino acids: CASSLGPRTGGLDYGYTF. The whole variable domain, filled in from reference TRBV5-1 and TRBJ1-2, reads KAGVTQTPRYLIKTRGQQVTLSCSPISGHRSVSWYQQTPGQGLQFLFEYFSETQRNKGNFPGRFSGRQFSNSRSEMNVSTLELGDSALYLCASSLGPRTGGLDYGYTFGSGTRLTVV.

The chain couples TRBV4-1 to TRBJ1-2, with TRBD1 matching 11 bases. CDR3 length equals 15 residues. The V and J ends lost 6 bases and 7 bases, in that order; junction bases with no gene match: 10. Germline values: CDR1 MGHRA, CDR2 YSYEKL. The CDR3 DNA sequence: TGCGCCAGCAGTGGCCGGGACAGGGGGGTTTTTGGCTACACCTTC. Its protein product is CASSGRDRGVFGYTF.

This clone has only a few counts. This CDR3 is CASSLGTGFVELFF. The CDR3 coding sequence is TGTGCCAGCAGCCTCGGGACAGGGTTCGTAGAGCTGTTTTTT. The V and J genes are TRBV3-1 (or the pseudogene TRBV3-2) and TRBJ2-2; 9 nucleotides agree with TRBD1. Germline V lookup: CDR1 LGHDT, CDR2 YNNKEL (reference sequence). This CDR3 has 14 residues. V lost 4 bases and J lost 11; bases outside the gene matches: 8.

CDR3 DNA sequence: TGCAGTCAAAGCCTCTGGAATGAGCAGTTCTTC. Encoded protein: CSQSLWNEQFF. The chain recombines TRBV20-1 with TRBJ2-1; D is undetermined. V dropped 8 bases and J dropped 7 bases, with 12 bases sitting between them. This CDR3 is 11 amino acids long. CDR1 is DFQATT and CDR2 is SNEGSKA in the germline V gene (reference sequence).

The chain carries TRBV6-6 and TRBJ2-6, with 8 bases that match TRBD1. CDR1 is MNHNY, CDR2 SVGAGI, per germline (reference sequence). This CDR3 has 18 residues. V was pared by 5 bases and J by 0 bases, with 9 bases of the junction left unmatched. In DNA form, the CDR3 reads TGTGCCAGCAGTCAGACAGGGGTCGGAAGCTCTGGGGCCAACGTCCTGACTTTC. Translating it yields CASSQTGVGSSGANVLTF.